This T cell receptor (beta chain) was observed in a study of blood T cells in healthy people across ages (dated by TCRdb to about 2015). Some background on the complete study: In model experiments, template switching captured roughly one uniquely barcoded TCR beta cDNA molecule for every two T cells. Two additional independent replicas of 1 million unique cDNA reads from the same blood draw were analyzed for two donors (one aged 18 to 30 and one aged 80 or older). The donors were split into four age groups: young (average around 15 years), middle-aged (39), aged (over 55) and long-lived (approximately 89). Age-related changes in TCR beta repertoire diversity were measured in the study by deep sequencing normalized with unique cDNA molecular identifiers. The investigation overall reported the following: A strong correlation was found between observed TCR beta diversity and the percentage of naive T cells measured by flow cytometry. Because donor CMV infection status was unknown, age-related changes in expanded clonotypes were potentially confounded. Because profiling used bulk unsorted PBMCs, naive and antigen-experienced compartments could not be compared conclusively. Observed TCR beta diversity per million T cells fell roughly linearly with age, and a significant reduction was already apparent by age around 40. Estimates of total diversity from one million sequenced T cells were regarded as lower bounds and underestimates. The long-lived group showed more naive CD4+ T cells, fewer expanded clones and increased TCR diversity than the aged group, suggesting age selection.

There are 17 amino acids in the CDR3, from cysteine to phenylalanine inclusive. The read is trimmed to its CDR3 DNA, 51 bases read in frame from base 1. Taken from the germline V gene (reference sequence), the CDR1 and CDR2 loops are DFQATT and SNEGSKA. Unmatched junction bases come to 10, with V trimmed by 6 bases and J by 1 base. Note on this clonotype: Its antigen remains unidentified. No base qualities exist here, and no much larger clone lies one base off it.

Systemically healthy Caucasian individuals from Russia, some 38 in total and aged about 6 to 100 years, were included as donors. Around 10 milliliters of peripheral blood were drawn from each donor into EDTA-treated Vacutainer tubes. Ficoll-Paque density-gradient centrifugation was used to isolate PBMCs, with at least 6 million per sample. Trizol reagent was used to extract total RNA from the PBMCs, yielding at least 5 micrograms per sample. The percentages of naive CD45RAhigh/CD27high T cells were determined by flow cytometry on a PBMC aliquot from every donor. The receptor library was made with 5' RACE. Sequenced using an Illumina HiSeq 2500. A second PCR of about 7 to 12 cycles was run with a J-beta primer mix and a sample-barcoded 5' primer. A unique molecular identifier was introduced onto each TCR beta cDNA molecule by a template-switch 5' adaptor carrying 12 random nucleotides. Each sample yielded at least 2.5 million CDR3-containing paired-end reads. First-strand cDNA was synthesized from all RNA with the Mint cDNA synthesis kit, primed by a TRBC-specific oligonucleotide. Following uracil-DNA glycosylase treatment, a first 18-cycle PCR with universal primers M1SS and BC2_uni_R was performed on all cDNA. The authors processed their data as follows. Normalization of each sample was performed by random selection of 1 million high-quality reads, each carrying a distinct molecular identifier. Instead of being binned into consensus sequences, reads with shared molecular identifiers were discarded. MiTCR, run with a Q25 quality threshold and the strictest error-elimination algorithm, handled CDR3 identification, clonotype clustering and error correction. A nonparametric unseen species model with Euler transformation was used to estimate a lower bound on total TCR beta diversity. TCRdb reprocessing: public reads trimmed at Q25 with fastp, clones called with MiXCR, in-frame beta chains kept. Each entry is one CDR3 protein sequence, shown with its most common DNA and genes. What appears here as the V and J calls and clone size reflects TCRdb's work, not the paper's. This sample gives 600,000 to 1,000,000 distinct CDR3 sequences in total; about 25% of them show up just once. 3.7% of the sample rests with the top ten.

These records were also assigned to another study, of T cells of mothers and their children. As the second study states: Donors were nine systemically healthy Caucasian individuals: three mothers and their six children. cDNA synthesis used all of the extracted RNA, with 1.5 ug of RNA in each 15 ul reaction. In the second PCR, the M1S primer added sample barcodes and 2-4 random nucleotides. Over 8 million TCR beta CDR3 reads came from each mother, compared with some 3 million reads from each child. Thymic selection similarly shapes TCR recombination output in related and unrelated pairs, with minor effect from inherited differences. Normalized repertoire overlap in related mother-child pairs was always slightly higher than in unrelated mother-child pairs, but the difference was never significant. Persistent microchimeric T cell clones were not detected, at a sensitivity of about 100 clones per million clonotypes. Deep NGS was used in the study to compare the TCR beta repertoires of mothers and children and to look for features that separate related mother-child pairs from unrelated individuals. The mean age was 40 +/- 4 years for the mothers and around 11 +/- 4 years for the children. Libraries were sequenced on Illumina HiSeq 2000 with 100+100 nt paired-end reads after adapter ligation with NEBNext reagents. To prevent cross-contamination, the mother and child libraries were prepared one month apart and sequenced in separate runs. Each donor had between roughly 450,000 and 2,100,000 distinct TCR beta clonotypes identified. Naive TCR beta clonotypes were estimated from low-frequency clonotypes matched to each donor's FACS-determined naive share, without sorting.

This clonotype originated in a boy younger than 18 in good health. Sequencing input: blood. Here the chain combines TRBV20-1 and TRBJ2-4, with 12 middle bases fitting TRBD2. CDR3 region: CSAKLAGGPSAKNIQYF. The sequence in DNA is TGCAGTGCCAAACTAGCGGGGGGACCTTCGGCCAAAAACATTCAGTACTTC.